Given below is one T cell receptor beta chain in context. Its antigen remains unidentified. The data were obtained in a study of beta chain features in type 1 diabetes. Study overall: Healthy donors, compared against patients, showed similar age, gender and cell yields. Study-wide results and limits: A definitive answer on HLA type influencing TCRB rearrangement was not reached here. Patients and controls would be equally affected if PCR favored shorter templates. VDJ junctions sequenced from type 1 diabetes patients showed fewer insertions and more deletions.

Every isolated RNA sample was fully reverse transcribed, so sequencing captured expressed TCRB transcripts. Data came from immunoSEQ multiplex PCR; TCRdb stores just in-frame clones and leaves some out. The sample carries 250,000 to 350,000 clones, 12% to 15% recorded once. From germline, CDR1 is SNHLY and CDR2 FYNNEI. Trimming removed 6 bases at V and 2 bases at J, with 19 bases between. This CDR3 is built from 16 residues. Sequencing was performed on central memory CD4+ T cells from blood. This TCR came from a man younger than 40 in good health. The rearrangement uses TRBV2 and TRBJ2-5; D might be TRBD1 or TRBD2, each matching 5 bases. DNA for the CDR3: TGTGCCAGCAGCCGAGGATCTAGGGGAGTTCAAGAGACCCAGTACTTC. Its translation: CASSRGSRGVQETQYF.